This is a list of T cell receptor beta chains from one sample in a study of T cell responses to AZD1222 COVID-19 vaccine. The method was immunoSEQ multiplex PCR; TCRdb's version includes in-frame clones alone and lacks a portion of them. This sample yields about 160,000 clones, of which approximately 88% are seen a single time; about 4.3% belongs to the top ten. The sequencing here drew on peripheral blood, taken 28 days after the second AZD1222 dose. All receptors come from an adult who received the AZD1222 COVID-19 vaccine. CDR3s include the opening cysteine and the closing phenylalanine or tryptophan. D genes are given only for firm matches. Not all rows give a size; the values are once, few, many and, for expanded clones, a class.

J: TRBJ2-7
D: TRBD1
V: TRBV7-7
size: .
CDR3: CASSPDRAEQYF
DNA: TGTGCCAGCAGCCCGGACAGGGCCGAGCAGTACTTC

J: TRBJ1-1
D: .
V: TRBV29-1
size: .
CDR3: CSVQGGTFVSEAFF
DNA: TGCAGCGTTCAGGGAGGAACTTTTGTGTCTGAAGCTTTCTTT

J: TRBJ1-5
D: TRBD1
V: TRBV12-3/TRBV12-4
size: .
CDR3: CASSGTGYQPQHF
DNA: TGTGCCAGCAGCGGGACAGGGTATCAGCCCCAGCATTTT

J: TRBJ1-1
D: .
V: TRBV29-1
size: .
CDR3: CSVTPGEKAFF
DNA: TGCAGCGTAACCCCAGGAGAGAAAGCTTTCTTT

J: TRBJ2-7
D: .
V: TRBV10-3
size: .
CDR3: CAISESTGHSYEQYF
DNA: TGTGCCATCAGTGAGTCGACGGGACACTCCTACGAGCAGTACTTC

J: TRBJ1-3
D: .
V: TRBV3-1/TRBV3-2
size: .
CDR3: CASTTPKGAGNTIYF
DNA: TGTGCCAGCACCACCCCCAAGGGCGCTGGAAACACCATATATTTT

J: TRBJ1-1
D: .
V: TRBV7-9
size: .
CDR3: CASSLGSKGVGNTEAFF
DNA: TGTGCCAGCAGCTTAGGGTCCAAGGGCGTTGGGAACACTGAAGCTTTCTTT

J: TRBJ2-3
D: .
V: TRBV19
size: once
CDR3: CASSWGVPDTQYF
DNA: TGTGCCAGTAGTTGGGGGGTCCCAGATACGCAGTATTTT

J: TRBJ1-1
D: .
V: TRBV11-3
size: .
CDR3: CASSLAGNTEAFF
DNA: TGTGCCAGCAGCTTAGCAGGGAACACTGAAGCTTTCTTT

J: TRBJ1-2
D: .
V: TRBV7-9
size: .
CDR3: CASSLGDGPANYGYTF
DNA: TGTGCCAGCAGCTTAGGGGACGGACCAGCTAACTATGGCTACACCTTC

J: TRBJ2-7
D: TRBD1
V: TRBV5-4
size: .
CDR3: CASSLPGTGHRTYEQYF
DNA: TGTGCCAGCAGCCTCCCCGGGACAGGGCATCGGACCTACGAGCAGTACTTC

J: TRBJ2-3
D: TRBD1
V: TRBV6-5
size: .
CDR3: CASSWTGVSEPAYF
DNA: TGTGCCAGCAGTTGGACAGGGGTAAGCGAACCTGCGTATTTT

J: TRBJ2-7
D: .
V: TRBV7-9
size: .
CDR3: CASSYNPGPIYEQYF
DNA: TGTGCCAGCAGCTACAACCCGGGACCGATATACGAGCAGTACTTC

J: TRBJ1-5
D: TRBD1
V: TRBV30
size: .
CDR3: CAWSGDSNQPQHF
DNA: TGTGCCTGGAGTGGGGACAGTAATCAGCCCCAGCATTTT

J: TRBJ2-5
D: .
V: TRBV11-2
size: .
CDR3: CASSEGSSETQYF
DNA: TGTGCCAGCAGCGAAGGGAGTTCAGAGACCCAGTACTTC

J: TRBJ2-7
D: .
V: TRBV13
size: .
CDR3: CASSPAREYEQYF
DNA: TGTGCCAGCAGCCCGGCCAGGGAATACGAGCAGTACTTC

J: TRBJ2-7
D: .
V: TRBV20-1
size: few
CDR3: CSASSSYEQYF
DNA: TGCAGTGCTAGTTCATCCTACGAGCAGTACTTC

J: TRBJ1-2
D: TRBD1
V: TRBV7-2
size: .
CDR3: CASSPGQGANYGYTF
DNA: TGTGCCAGCAGCCCGGGACAGGGAGCTAACTATGGCTACACCTTC

J: TRBJ2-3
D: TRBD1
V: TRBV11-2
size: .
CDR3: CASSPRGRGADTQYF
DNA: TGTGCCAGCAGCCCCAGGGGGCGCGGGGCAGATACGCAGTATTTT

J: TRBJ1-2
D: .
V: TRBV29-1
size: .
CDR3: CSVEDSGNYGYTF
DNA: TGCAGCGTTGAAGATTCAGGGAACTATGGCTACACCTTC

J: TRBJ2-7
D: .
V: TRBV14
size: .
CDR3: CASSLRTGRGYEQYF
DNA: TGTGCCAGCAGCCTTAGGACAGGGAGGGGCTACGAGCAGTACTTC

J: TRBJ1-1
D: TRBD1
V: TRBV6-5
size: .
CDR3: CASLQGVTEAFF
DNA: TGTGCCAGCCTCCAGGGGGTCACTGAAGCTTTCTTT

J: TRBJ2-4
D: .
V: TRBV5-6
size: .
CDR3: CASSIGLVAKNIQYF
DNA: TGTGCCAGCAGCATCGGCCTCGTCGCCAAAAACATTCAGTACTTC

J: TRBJ1-4
D: .
V: TRBV18
size: .
CDR3: CASSPPVSFGEKLFF
DNA: TGTGCCAGCTCACCACCGGTCTCGTTTGGTGAAAAACTGTTTTTT

J: TRBJ1-1
D: .
V: TRBV5-6
size: .
CDR3: CASSFGRAAFF
DNA: TGTGCCAGCAGCTTTGGGAGGGCAGCTTTCTTT

J: TRBJ2-7
D: TRBD2
V: TRBV6-1
size: .
CDR3: CASSERRLAGNYEQYF
DNA: TGTGCCAGCAGTGAACGCCGACTAGCGGGGAACTACGAGCAGTACTTC

J: TRBJ1-1
D: .
V: TRBV5-1
size: .
CDR3: CASGGVSVDLNTEAFF
DNA: TGCGCCAGCGGGGGCGTATCGGTGGATCTGAACACTGAAGCTTTCTTT

J: TRBJ2-3
D: .
V: TRBV18
size: .
CDR3: CASSRGTDTQYF
DNA: TGTGCCAGCTCACGGGGGACAGATACGCAGTATTTT

J: TRBJ1-2
D: .
V: TRBV4-3
size: .
CDR3: CASSQEFSSNYGYTF
DNA: TGCGCCAGCAGCCAAGAGTTTAGTTCTAACTATGGCTACACCTTC

J: TRBJ2-1
D: TRBD2
V: TRBV3-1/TRBV3-2
size: .
CDR3: CASSQDRGKRGPSYNEQFF
DNA: TGTGCCAGCAGCCAAGATAGGGGGAAGCGGGGGCCTTCCTACAATGAGCAGTTCTTC

J: TRBJ2-1
D: .
V: TRBV2
size: .
CDR3: CASRMEPPGEQFF
DNA: TGTGCCAGCAGGATGGAACCGCCTGGAGAGCAGTTCTTC

J: TRBJ1-1
D: .
V: TRBV15
size: .
CDR3: CATSGSHVNTEAFF
DNA: TGTGCCACCAGCGGCTCACACGTGAACACTGAAGCTTTCTTT

J: TRBJ2-1
D: TRBD2
V: TRBV11-3
size: .
CDR3: CASSPGGASSYNEQFF
DNA: TGTGCCAGCAGCCCGGGGGGGGCCTCCTCCTACAATGAGCAGTTCTTC

J: TRBJ1-3
D: TRBD1
V: TRBV6-1
size: .
CDR3: CASSEAGQGLNTIYF
DNA: TGTGCCAGCAGTGAAGCGGGACAGGGGTTAAACACCATATATTTT

J: TRBJ2-1
D: .
V: TRBV15
size: .
CDR3: CATSSQDNEQFF
DNA: TGTGCCACCAGCAGCCAGGACAATGAGCAGTTCTTC

J: TRBJ1-2
D: .
V: TRBV5-5
size: .
CDR3: CASSPWGYGYTF
DNA: TGTGCCAGCAGCCCTTGGGGTTATGGCTACACCTTC

J: TRBJ1-2
D: .
V: TRBV12-5
size: .
CDR3: CASGFGGGGYTF
DNA: TGTGCTAGTGGTTTCGGGGGAGGAGGCTACACCTTC

J: TRBJ2-7
D: .
V: TRBV11-3
size: .
CDR3: CASSLGYGGSYEQYF
DNA: TGTGCCAGCAGCTTAGGTTACGGGGGCTCCTACGAGCAGTACTTC

J: TRBJ1-4
D: TRBD1
V: TRBV7-2
size: .
CDR3: CASSPDRVGNEKLFF
DNA: TGTGCCAGCAGCCCGGACAGGGTGGGAAATGAAAAACTGTTTTTT

J: TRBJ1-3
D: .
V: TRBV25-1
size: .
CDR3: CASSLGTVTGNTIYF
DNA: TGTGCCAGCAGCTTAGGGACCGTCACTGGAAACACCATATATTTT

J: TRBJ2-2
D: .
V: TRBV9
size: .
CDR3: CASSEAPGYNTGELFF
DNA: TGTGCCAGCAGCGAGGCCCCAGGGTATAACACCGGGGAGCTGTTTTTT

J: TRBJ2-3
D: .
V: TRBV3-1/TRBV3-2
size: .
CDR3: CASSQTEPSHTDTQYF
DNA: TGTGCCAGCAGCCAAACGGAACCGAGCCACACAGATACGCAGTATTTT

J: TRBJ2-3
D: TRBD2
V: TRBV29-1
size: once
CDR3: CSVEDLKRGAGTDTQYF
DNA: TGCAGCGTTGAAGACCTTAAGCGGGGGGCCGGCACAGATACGCAGTATTTT

J: TRBJ1-5
D: .
V: TRBV19
size: .
CDR3: CASNLRPFNQPQHF
DNA: TGTGCCAGTAATCTGAGGCCCTTTAATCAGCCCCAGCATTTT

J: TRBJ2-1
D: .
V: TRBV27
size: .
CDR3: CASSSPLRPNEQFF
DNA: TGTGCCAGCAGCTCTCCCCTCAGGCCCAATGAGCAGTTCTTC

J: TRBJ1-1
D: .
V: TRBV18
size: .
CDR3: CASSPKTGDTEAFF
DNA: TGTGCCAGCTCACCAAAAACTGGGGACACTGAAGCTTTCTTT

J: TRBJ1-1
D: .
V: TRBV7-9
size: .
CDR3: CASSLGRNTEAFF
DNA: TGTGCCAGCAGCTTAGGCAGGAACACTGAAGCTTTCTTT

J: TRBJ2-7
D: .
V: TRBV23-1
size: .
CDR3: CASSQSNSYEQYF
DNA: TGCGCCAGCAGTCAAAGTAACTCCTACGAGCAGTACTTC

J: TRBJ1-2
D: TRBD1
V: TRBV6-5
size: .
CDR3: CASRRQGALDYGYTF
DNA: TGTGCCAGCAGACGACAGGGGGCGCTGGACTATGGCTACACCTTC

J: TRBJ2-7
D: .
V: TRBV7-2
size: .
CDR3: CASSLTGQSYEQYF
DNA: TGTGCCAGCAGCTTAACAGGACAGAGCTACGAGCAGTACTTC

J: TRBJ2-2
D: TRBD1
V: TRBV9
size: .
CDR3: CASSVDEGAYTGELFF
DNA: TGTGCCAGCAGCGTAGACGAGGGGGCTTACACCGGGGAGCTGTTTTTT

J: TRBJ1-5
D: .
V: TRBV6-5
size: once
CDR3: CASSYSRSYQPQHF
DNA: TGTGCCAGCAGTTACTCGAGAAGCTATCAGCCCCAGCATTTT